This TCR beta chain was identified in a study of T-cell reconstitution after alpha-beta-depleted transplantation in children. The study's findings and limits: The main origin of T-cell counts and diversity one year after transplant was newly produced T cells. Certain patients had high TCRbeta diversity at day 60, and it came from recipient T cells and thymic progenitors that survived.

Unique molecular identifiers featured in how the TCRbeta library was prepared. TCRdb processed the PCR reads anew with MiXCR; each CDR3 protein has one entry. The repertoire includes roughly 48,000 distinct CDR3 sequences, around 5.9% of them detected once, and roughly 31% sits in the top ten. With V trimmed by 8 bases and J by 8 bases, 10 bases remained unmatched. Germline loops: CDR1 DFQATT, CDR2 SNEGSKA (reference sequence). The CDR3 contains 13 residues. This clonotype was seen more than once but under ten times. The antigen remains undetermined. The sample in question was PBMCs, mostly from graft donor cells, obtained 60 days after TCRalphabeta/CD19-depleted stem cell transplant. This sequence joins TRBV20-1 and TRBJ1-3; TRBD1 aligns across 9 bases. This TCR was sampled from a female patient aged 2-15 years who had a stem cell transplant for aplastic anemia, so the T cells may come from the graft donor. The CDR3 region has the DNA TGCAGTTTACAGGGGGCTAGGAGAGACACCATATATTTT. Its protein product is CSLQGARRDTIYF.